This TCR beta chain was identified during a study of T-cell reconstitution after alpha-beta-depleted transplantation in children. Construction of the TCRbeta library involved unique molecular identifiers. MiXCR was run by TCRdb on the PCR reads, yielding one entry per CDR3 protein. Altogether about 240,000 distinct CDR3 sequences are present, roughly a quarter being singletons, with the ten largest covering about 2.8%. Trimming left V 3 bases short and J 0 bases short, with 9 bases between. Germline V gene data show CDR1 as ENHRY and CDR2 as SYGVKD. The CDR3 is 14 amino acids. This clonotype has a handful of counts.

The sequencing here drew on PBMCs, taken before TCRalphabeta/CD19-depleted stem cell transplant. The chain combines TRBV10-3 with TRBJ2-7; unclear D gene. The clonotype comes from a girl aged 2 to 10 with Fanconi anemia, due to receive a stem cell transplant. CDR3 region: CAISEPWHSYEQYF. CDR3 DNA sequence: TGTGCCATCAGTGAACCCTGGCACTCCTACGAGCAGTACTTC.